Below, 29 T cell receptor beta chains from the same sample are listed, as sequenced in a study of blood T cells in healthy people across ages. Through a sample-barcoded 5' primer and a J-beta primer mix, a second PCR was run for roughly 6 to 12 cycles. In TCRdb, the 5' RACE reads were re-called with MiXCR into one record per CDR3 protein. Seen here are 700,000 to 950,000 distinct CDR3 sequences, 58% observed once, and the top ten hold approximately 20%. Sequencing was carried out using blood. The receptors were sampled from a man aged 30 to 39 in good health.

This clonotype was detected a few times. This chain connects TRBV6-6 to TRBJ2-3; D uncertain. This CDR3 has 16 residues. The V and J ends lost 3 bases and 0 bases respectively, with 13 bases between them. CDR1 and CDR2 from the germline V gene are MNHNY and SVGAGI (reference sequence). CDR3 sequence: CASSYNKGTSTDTQYF. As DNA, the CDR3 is TGTGCCAGCAGTTATAATAAGGGTACTAGCACAGATACGCAGTATTTT.

For the CDR3, the DNA is TGTGCCTGCGGACCCAAGGGGGCCTACGAGCAGTACTTC. Amino acids: CACGPKGAYEQYF. V is TRBV30 and J is TRBJ2-7; D may be TRBD1 (6 bases). The CDR3 extends over 13 amino acids. Looked up from germline, CDR1 is GTSNPN and CDR2 is SVGIG (reference sequence). V shed 6 bases and J shed 2 bases, with 14 bases lying between them. The whole variable domain, filled in from reference TRBV30 and TRBJ2-7, reads SQTIHQWPATLVQPVGSPLSLECTVEGTSNPNLYWYRQAAGRGLQLLFYSVGIGQISSEVPQNLSASRPQDRQFILSSKKLLLSDSGFYLCACGPKGAYEQYFGPGTRLTVT.

The CDR3, as DNA: TGTGCCACCAGTGAGCAACAGGGTTCGGAGGAGACCCAGTACTTC. This encodes CATSEQQGSEETQYF. The V and J genes are TRBV24-1 and TRBJ2-5; D is possibly TRBD1 (6 bases). This CDR3 has 15 amino acids. Germline CDR1 is KGHDR and CDR2 is SFDVKD. Trimming shortened V by 4 bases and J by 5 bases, and 16 bases separated the two germline ends.

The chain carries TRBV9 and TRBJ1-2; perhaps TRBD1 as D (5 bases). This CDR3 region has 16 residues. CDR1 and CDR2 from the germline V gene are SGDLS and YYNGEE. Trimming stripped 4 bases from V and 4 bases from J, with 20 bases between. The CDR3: CASSSGSSQGSYGYTF. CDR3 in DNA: TGTGCCAGCAGCTCAGGTAGTTCGCAGGGATCCTATGGCTACACCTTC.

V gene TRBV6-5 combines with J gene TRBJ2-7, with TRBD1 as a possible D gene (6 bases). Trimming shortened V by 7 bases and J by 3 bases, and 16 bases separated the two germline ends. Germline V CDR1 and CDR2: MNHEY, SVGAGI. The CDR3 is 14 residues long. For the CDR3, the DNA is TGTGCCAGCACCCCCTCGGGCAGGGGCTACGAGCAGTACTTC. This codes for CASTPSGRGYEQYF.

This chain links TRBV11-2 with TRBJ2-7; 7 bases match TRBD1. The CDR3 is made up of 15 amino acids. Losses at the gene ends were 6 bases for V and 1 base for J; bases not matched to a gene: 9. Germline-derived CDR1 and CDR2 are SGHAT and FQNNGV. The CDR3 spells CASSKTPGQSYEQYF. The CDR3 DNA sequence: TGTGCCAGCAGTAAGACGCCGGGACAGTCCTACGAGCAGTACTTC.

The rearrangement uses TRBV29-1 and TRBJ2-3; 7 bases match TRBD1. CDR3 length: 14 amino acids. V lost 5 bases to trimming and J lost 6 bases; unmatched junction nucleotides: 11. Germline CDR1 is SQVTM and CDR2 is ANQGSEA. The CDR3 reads CSVSPTGAFDTQYF. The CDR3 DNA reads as TGCAGCGTTTCGCCCACAGGGGCCTTCGATACGCAGTATTTT.

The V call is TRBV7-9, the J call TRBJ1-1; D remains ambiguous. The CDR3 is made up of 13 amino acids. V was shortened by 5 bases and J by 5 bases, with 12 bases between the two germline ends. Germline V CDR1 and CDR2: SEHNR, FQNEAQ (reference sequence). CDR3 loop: CASSQGRWTEAFF. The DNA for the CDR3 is TGTGCCAGCAGCCAAGGGAGGTGGACTGAAGCTTTCTTT.

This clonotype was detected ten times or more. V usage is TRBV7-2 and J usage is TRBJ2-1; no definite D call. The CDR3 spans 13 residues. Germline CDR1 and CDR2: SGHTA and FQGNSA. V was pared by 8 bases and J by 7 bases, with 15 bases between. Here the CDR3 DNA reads TGTGCCAGCGCCACGATAATCTCGAATGAGCAGTTCTTC. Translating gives CASATIISNEQFF.

Written as DNA, the CDR3 is TGTGCCAGCAGCCTCATGGGGGCTAGCGGGAGCCCTTTGACAGATACGCAGTATTTT. Protein: CASSLMGASGSPLTDTQYF. The J gene is TRBJ2-3, the V gene TRBV3-1, with TRBD2 identical over 10 bases. After removal of 4 bases from V and 3 bases from J, the junction contained 16 bases not matched to a gene. The CDR3 is made up of 19 amino acids. The V gene's germline CDR1 is LGHDT and CDR2 YNNKEL (reference sequence).

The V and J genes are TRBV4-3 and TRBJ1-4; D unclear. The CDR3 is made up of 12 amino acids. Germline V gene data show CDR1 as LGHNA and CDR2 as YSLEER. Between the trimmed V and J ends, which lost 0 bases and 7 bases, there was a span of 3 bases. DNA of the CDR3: TGCGCCAGCAGCCAAGAAGGTGAAAAACTGTTTTTT. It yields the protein CASSQEGEKLFF.

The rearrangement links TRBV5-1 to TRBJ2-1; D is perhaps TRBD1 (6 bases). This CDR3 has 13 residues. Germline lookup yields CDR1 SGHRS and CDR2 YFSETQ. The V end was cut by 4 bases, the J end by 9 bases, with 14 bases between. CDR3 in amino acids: CASSATGYGEQFF. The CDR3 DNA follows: TGCGCCAGCAGCGCAACAGGGTACGGTGAGCAGTTCTTC.

CDR3 sequence (DNA): TGTGCCAGCAGCTTGCCAGCCAACTATGGCTACACCTTC. It yields the protein CASSLPANYGYTF. The chain carries TRBV7-9 and TRBJ1-2; D unclear. Germline V CDR1 and CDR2: SEHNR, FQNEAQ (reference sequence). The V end was cut by 3 bases, the J end by 2 bases, with 7 bases between. The CDR3 spans 13 residues. Drawing the rest from reference TRBV7-9 and TRBJ1-2, the complete variable domain is DTGVSQNPRHKITKRGQNVTFRCDPISEHNRLYWYRQTLGQGPEFLTYFQNEAQLEKSRLLSDRFSAERPKGSFSTLEIQRTEQGDSAMYLCASSLPANYGYTFGSGTRLTVV.

The CDR3 region is CSAADSRFTEAFF. Written as DNA, the CDR3 is TGCAGTGCTGCGGACTCTCGTTTTACTGAAGCTTTCTTT. The rearrangement joins TRBV20-1 to TRBJ1-1; D gene unclear. Trimming shortened V by 5 bases and J by 5 bases, and 15 bases separated the two germline ends. The CDR3 consists of 13 residues. In germline, CDR1 is DFQATT, CDR2 SNEGSKA (reference sequence).

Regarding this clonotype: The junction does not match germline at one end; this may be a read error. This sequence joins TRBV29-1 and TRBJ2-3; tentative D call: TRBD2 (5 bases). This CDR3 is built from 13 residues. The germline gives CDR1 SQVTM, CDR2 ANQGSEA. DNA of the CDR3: TGCAGCGTTGTTCCGGACTCTTCAGATATGCAGTATTTT. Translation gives CSVVPDSSDMQYF.

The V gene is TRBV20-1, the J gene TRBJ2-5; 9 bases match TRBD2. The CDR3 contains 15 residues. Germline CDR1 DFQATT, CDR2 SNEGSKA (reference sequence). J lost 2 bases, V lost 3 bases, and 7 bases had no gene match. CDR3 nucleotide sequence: TGCAGTGCTAGTGCTAGCGGGGTGAATCAAGAGACCCAGTACTTC. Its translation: CSASASGVNQETQYF.

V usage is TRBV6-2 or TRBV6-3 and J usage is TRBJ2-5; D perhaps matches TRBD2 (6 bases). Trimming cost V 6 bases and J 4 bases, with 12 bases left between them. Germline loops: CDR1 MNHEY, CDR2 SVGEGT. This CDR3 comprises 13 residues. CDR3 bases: TGTGCCAGCAGACGACTAGTTGGAGAGACCCAGTACTTC. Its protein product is CASRRLVGETQYF.

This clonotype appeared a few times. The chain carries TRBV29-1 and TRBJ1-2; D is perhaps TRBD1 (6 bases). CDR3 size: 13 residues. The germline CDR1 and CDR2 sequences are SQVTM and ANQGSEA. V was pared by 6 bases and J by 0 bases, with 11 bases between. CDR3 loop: CSVGQGPNYGYTF. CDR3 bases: TGCAGCGTGGGTCAGGGGCCTAACTATGGCTACACCTTC.

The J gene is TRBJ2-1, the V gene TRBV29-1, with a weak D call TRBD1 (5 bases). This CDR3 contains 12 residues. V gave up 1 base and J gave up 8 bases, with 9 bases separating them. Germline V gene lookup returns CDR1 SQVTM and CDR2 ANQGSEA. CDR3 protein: CSVEVVGDEQFF. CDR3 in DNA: TGCAGCGTTGAAGTTGTAGGGGATGAGCAGTTCTTC.

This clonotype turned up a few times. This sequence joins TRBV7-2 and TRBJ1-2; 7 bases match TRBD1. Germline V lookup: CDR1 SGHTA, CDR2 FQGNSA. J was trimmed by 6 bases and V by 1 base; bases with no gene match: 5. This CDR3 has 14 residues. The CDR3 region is CASSLEGTVNGYTF. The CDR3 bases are TGTGCCAGCAGCTTAGAAGGGACAGTGAATGGCTACACCTTC. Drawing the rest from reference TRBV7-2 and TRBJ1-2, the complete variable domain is GAGVSQSPSNKVTEKGKDVELRCDPISGHTALYWYRQSLGQGLEFLIYFQGNSAPDKSGLPSDRFSAERTGGSVSTLTIQRTQQEDSAVYLCASSLEGTVNGYTFGSGTRLTVV.

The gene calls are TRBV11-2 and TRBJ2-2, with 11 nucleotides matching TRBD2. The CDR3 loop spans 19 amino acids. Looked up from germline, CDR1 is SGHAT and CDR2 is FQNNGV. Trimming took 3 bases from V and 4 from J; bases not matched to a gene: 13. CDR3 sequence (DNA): TGTGCCAGCAGCTTTTCCCGAGCTAGCGGGAGGAGTAGCACCGGGGAGCTGTTTTTT. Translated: CASSFSRASGRSSTGELFF.

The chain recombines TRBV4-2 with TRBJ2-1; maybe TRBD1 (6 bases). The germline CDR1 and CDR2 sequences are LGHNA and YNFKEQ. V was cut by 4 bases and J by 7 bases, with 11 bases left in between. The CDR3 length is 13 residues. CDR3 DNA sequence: TGTGCCAGCAGCCTTATCACAGGGAATGAGCAGTTCTTC. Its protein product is CASSLITGNEQFF.

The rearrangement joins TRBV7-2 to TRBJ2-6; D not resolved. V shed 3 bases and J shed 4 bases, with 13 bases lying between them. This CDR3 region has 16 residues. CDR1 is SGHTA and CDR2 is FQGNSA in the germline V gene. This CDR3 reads CASSFSTAPGANVLTF. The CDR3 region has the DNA TGTGCCAGCAGCTTCAGCACAGCGCCCGGGGCCAACGTCCTGACTTTC.

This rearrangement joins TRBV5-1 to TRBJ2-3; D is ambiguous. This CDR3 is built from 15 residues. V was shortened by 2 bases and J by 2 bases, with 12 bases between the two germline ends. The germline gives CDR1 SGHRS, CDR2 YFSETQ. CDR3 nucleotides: TGCGCCAGCAGCTTAGAACCGAAATACACAGATACGCAGTATTTT. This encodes CASSLEPKYTDTQYF.

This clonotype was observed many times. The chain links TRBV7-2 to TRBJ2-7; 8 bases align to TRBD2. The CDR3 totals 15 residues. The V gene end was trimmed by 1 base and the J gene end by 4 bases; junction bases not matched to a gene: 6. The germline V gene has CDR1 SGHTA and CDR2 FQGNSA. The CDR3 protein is CASSLGSGSSYEQYF. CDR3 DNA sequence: TGTGCCAGCAGCTTAGGCAGCGGGAGTTCATACGAGCAGTACTTC.

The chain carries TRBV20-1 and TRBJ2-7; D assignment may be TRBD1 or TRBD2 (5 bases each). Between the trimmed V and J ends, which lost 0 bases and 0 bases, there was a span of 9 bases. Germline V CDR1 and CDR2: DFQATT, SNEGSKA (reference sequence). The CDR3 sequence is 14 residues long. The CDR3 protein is CSAREGDHSYEQYF. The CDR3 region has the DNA TGCAGTGCTAGAGAAGGGGACCACTCCTACGAGCAGTACTTC.

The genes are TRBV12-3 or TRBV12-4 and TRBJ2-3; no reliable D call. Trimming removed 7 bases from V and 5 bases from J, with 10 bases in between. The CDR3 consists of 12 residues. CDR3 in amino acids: CASTLKGDTQYF. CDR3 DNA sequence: TGTGCCAGCACCTTAAAGGGAGATACGCAGTATTTT.

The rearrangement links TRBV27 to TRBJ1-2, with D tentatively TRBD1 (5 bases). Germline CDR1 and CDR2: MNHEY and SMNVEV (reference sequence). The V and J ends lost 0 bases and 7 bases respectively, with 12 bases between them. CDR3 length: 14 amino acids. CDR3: CASSLSPGLLGYTF. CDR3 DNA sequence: TGTGCCAGCAGTTTATCCCCAGGGCTGCTTGGCTACACCTTC.

The CDR3 nucleotides read TGTGCCAGCAGCCACGACAGGGGGCCCGGGGCCAACGTCCTGACTTTC. It specifies CASSHDRGPGANVLTF. The chain joins TRBV4-2 to TRBJ2-6, with TRBD1 identical over 10 bases. J gave up 4 bases and V 3 bases, and 3 bases lay outside the gene matches. Germline CDR1 reads LGHNA; CDR2 reads YNFKEQ. The CDR3 consists of 16 residues.